These 7 T cell receptor beta chains share one sample of origin, sequenced in a study of CD8 T cells in Susac syndrome. Reverse transcription of roughly 0.45 to 1 ug RNA was performed with random hexamers. TCRdb recomputed calls from the immunoSEQ multiplex PCR reads with MiXCR, one row per CDR3 protein. This sample has 210,000 or so distinct CDR3 sequences; around nine tenths occur once, and the top ten carry 0.1% to 0.15%. Sequenced material: CD8+ T cells from PBMCs. Source of these receptors: a human donor with multiple sclerosis.

This clonotype appeared a few times. A read error may produce the germline difference seen at one junction end. The chain couples TRBV4-1 to TRBJ2-7, with TRBD1 identical over 7 bases. The germline gives CDR1 MGHRA, CDR2 YSYEKL. The CDR3 loop spans 14 amino acids. CDR3 nucleotides: TGTGCCAGCAGCTTAGGGCAGGGGGTCTACGAGCAGTACTTC. As protein: CASSLGQGVYEQYF.

The chain employs TRBV7-3 and TRBJ2-7; TRBD2 agrees at 11 bases. Trimming cost V 0 bases and J 0 bases; bases outside gene matches: 7. Germline assignment: CDR1 SGHTA and CDR2 FQGTGA. The CDR3 is 18 amino acids. CDR3 protein: CASSLTGTSGGLSYEQYF. CDR3 sequence (DNA): TGTGCCAGCAGCTTAACAGGAACTAGCGGGGGCCTCTCCTACGAGCAGTACTTC. Together with reference TRBV7-3 and TRBJ2-7, the CDR3 gives the full variable domain: GAGVSQTPSNKVTEKGKYVELRCDPISGHTALYWYRQSLGQGPEFLIYFQGTGAADDSGLPNDRFFAVRPEGSVSTLKIQRTERGDSAVYLCASSLTGTSGGLSYEQYFGPGTRLTVT.

This sequence joins TRBV9 and TRBJ2-1, with TRBD2 as a possible D gene (6 bases). With 3 bases removed from V and 0 bases from J, the gap between germline ends came to 19 bases. The CDR3 consists of 18 residues. Germline V CDR1 and CDR2: SGDLS, YYNGEE. The CDR3 DNA sequence: TGTGCCAGCAGCGACTCAAGGAGTAGCGGACCCTCCTACAATGAGCAGTTCTTC. It specifies CASSDSRSSGPSYNEQFF.

The genes are TRBV15 and TRBJ2-1; D gene ambiguous. There are 14 residues in the CDR3. The V gene lost 0 bases and the J gene lost 3 bases, with 6 bases spanning the gap. Germline CDR1 reads LNHNV; CDR2 reads YYDKDF (reference sequence). The CDR3 protein is CATSRDPSYNEQFF. In DNA form, the CDR3 reads TGTGCCACCAGCAGAGACCCAAGCTACAATGAGCAGTTCTTC.

The chain links TRBV5-1 to TRBJ2-7; D may be TRBD2 (6 bases). The germline V gene encodes CDR1 SGHRS and CDR2 YFSETQ. V lost 2 bases and J lost 0, with 12 bases in between. CDR3 length equals 15 residues. The CDR3 is CASSLTGEDSYEQYF. The CDR3 DNA follows: TGCGCCAGCAGCTTAACGGGAGAGGACTCCTACGAGCAGTACTTC.

As DNA, the CDR3 is TGTGCCAGCAGTTCGGACAGGGAAGCTTTCTTT. Translating gives CASSSDREAFF. The chain recombines TRBV6-2 or TRBV6-3 with TRBJ1-1; 7 bases fit TRBD1. V shed 4 bases and J 8 bases; nucleotides not matched to a gene: 1. CDR1 is MNHEY and CDR2 is SVGEGT in the germline V gene. The CDR3 totals 11 residues.

The V and J genes are TRBV7-2 and TRBJ2-7; 9 nucleotides align to TRBD1. The CDR3 is made up of 12 amino acids. Germline CDR1 SGHTA, CDR2 FQGNSA. After removal of 5 bases from V and 6 bases from J, the junction contained 2 bases not matched to a gene. The CDR3 protein is CASSRDRVEQYF. The DNA for the CDR3 is TGTGCCAGCAGCCGGGACAGGGTCGAGCAGTACTTC.